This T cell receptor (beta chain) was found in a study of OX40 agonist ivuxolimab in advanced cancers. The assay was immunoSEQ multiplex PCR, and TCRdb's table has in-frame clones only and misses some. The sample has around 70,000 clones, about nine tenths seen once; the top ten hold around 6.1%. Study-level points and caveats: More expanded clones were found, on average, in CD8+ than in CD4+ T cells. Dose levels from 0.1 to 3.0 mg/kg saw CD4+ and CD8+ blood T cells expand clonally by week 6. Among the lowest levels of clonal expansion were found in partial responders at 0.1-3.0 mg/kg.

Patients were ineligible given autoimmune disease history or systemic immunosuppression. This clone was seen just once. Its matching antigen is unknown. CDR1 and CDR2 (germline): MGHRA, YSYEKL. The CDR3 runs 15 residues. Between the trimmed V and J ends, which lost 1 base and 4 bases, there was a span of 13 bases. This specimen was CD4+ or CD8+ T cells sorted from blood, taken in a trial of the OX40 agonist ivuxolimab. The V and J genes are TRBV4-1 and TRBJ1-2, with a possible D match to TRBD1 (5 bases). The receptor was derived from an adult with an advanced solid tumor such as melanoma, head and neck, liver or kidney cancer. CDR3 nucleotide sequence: TGCGCCAGCAGCCAAGGTCGGGGCGAAACCTATGGCTACACCTTC. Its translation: CASSQGRGETYGYTF.